This T cell receptor beta chain is drawn from a study of cytomegalovirus exposure and HLA in healthy donors. Donors were drawn from the approximately 110-subject validation cohort, separate from the roughly 700-subject first cohort. Trimming stripped 3 bases from V and 2 bases from J, with 13 bases between. CDR1 and CDR2 (germline): LNHDA, SQIVND (reference sequence). CDR3 length: 15 amino acids. As concerns this clone: Its antigen is unknown.

Assay used: immunoSEQ multiplex PCR; TCRdb lists only in-frame clones, some missing. The repertoire has some 320,000 clones, around 90% of them found once; the top ten carry 1% to 1.5%. Overall study findings and caveats: Among TCR beta chains, those listed as cytomegalovirus-associated numbered some 170. In vitro, a few CMV-associated chains proved specific for CMV antigens.

Material for sequencing was PBMCs. The rearrangement joins TRBV19 to TRBJ2-5; maybe TRBD2 (6 bases). The sequence was obtained from a woman aged 25 to 39 in good health and CMV-seropositive. In DNA form, the CDR3 reads TGTGCCAGTAGTATCGGGGGATCCCCTCAAGAGACCCAGTACTTC. As protein: CASSIGGSPQETQYF. Combining the CDR3 with reference TRBV19 and TRBJ2-5 gives the whole variable domain DGGITQSPKYLFRKEGQNVTLSCEQNLNHDAMYWYRQDPGQGLRLIYYSQIVNDFQKGDIAEGYSVSREKKESFPLTVTSAQKNPTAFYLCASSIGGSPQETQYFGPGTRLLVL.